A single sample is the source of the 29 T cell receptor beta chains below, sequenced in a study of blood T cell repertoires in COVID-19. Clones were sequenced by immunoSEQ multiplex PCR, and TCRdb holds only the in-frame ones, with some missing. The sample consists of about 240,000 clones, about 85% of them appearing once. Input material: peripheral blood. All receptors derive from a woman aged 45-65 years with COVID-19, enrolled during active disease.

The chain couples TRBV6-5 to TRBJ1-5; possibly TRBD1 for D (5 bases). V was clipped by 0 bases and J by 6 bases, with 12 bases between them. The germline V gene has CDR1 MNHEY and CDR2 SVGAGI. This CDR3 is built from 15 residues. The CDR3 sequence is CASSYSAGSSQPQHF. The CDR3 nucleotides read TGTGCCAGCAGTTACTCGGCAGGGTCAAGTCAGCCCCAGCATTTT.

This chain uses TRBV18 with TRBJ2-3; D is perhaps TRBD1 (5 bases). Trimming removed 3 bases from V and 3 bases from J, with 16 bases in between. This CDR3 has 16 amino acids. In germline, CDR1 is KGHSH, CDR2 LQKENI. The CDR3 DNA sequence: TGTGCCAGCTCACCCATTTGGGCAGGGTTTACAGATACGCAGTATTTT. It yields the protein CASSPIWAGFTDTQYF.

The rearrangement uses TRBV19 and TRBJ1-1, with 10 bases matching TRBD1. Germline assignment: CDR1 LNHDA and CDR2 SQIVND (reference sequence). This CDR3 contains 15 residues. With 5 bases clipped from V and 12 bases from J, the junction kept 15 bases outside the gene matches. DNA for the CDR3: TGTGCCAGTAGTGCCTGGTCCCGGGACAGGGGAACTACTTTCTTT. It specifies CASSAWSRDRGTTFF.

V and J are TRBV6-5 and TRBJ1-6, with 10 bases fitting TRBD1. The CDR3 contains 14 residues. CDR1 MNHEY and CDR2 SVGAGI come from the germline V gene. Germline trimming cut 4 bases from V and 7 bases from J; bases unmatched to any gene: 1. The CDR3: CASSSGQGNSPLHF. The CDR3 DNA sequence: TGTGCCAGCAGTTCGGGACAGGGGAATTCACCCCTCCACTTT.

The chain recombines TRBV27 with TRBJ1-6, with 7 bases aligning to TRBD1. This CDR3 is 12 amino acids long. CDR1 is MNHEY, CDR2 SMNVEV, per germline (reference sequence). Trimming took 5 bases from V and 11 from J; bases not matched to a gene: 3. This chain's CDR3 is CASSQGEPPLHF. The CDR3 DNA reads TGTGCCAGCAGTCAGGGGGAGCCACCCCTCCACTTT.

This chain connects TRBV2 to TRBJ2-7, with D unresolved. This CDR3 region has 11 residues. Trimming took off 5 bases at V and 10 bases at J, with 12 bases between the two ends. Germline CDR1 SNHLY, CDR2 FYNNEI. In DNA form, the CDR3 reads TGTGCCAGCAGTACTGAGGTTACACAGTACTTC. It specifies CASSTEVTQYF.

The chain joins TRBV5-1 to TRBJ1-5; no reliable D call. The CDR3 sequence is 13 residues long. CDR1 is SGHRS, CDR2 YFSETQ, per germline. V lost 7 bases to trimming and J lost 2 bases, with 10 bases between them. The CDR3 DNA is TGCGCCAGCCGGGAGTATGGCAATCAGCCCCAGCATTTT. As protein: CASREYGNQPQHF.

The chain is built from TRBV5-5 and TRBJ2-3, with TRBD2 identical over 7 bases. The CDR3 has 16 amino acids. The germline gives CDR1 SGHKS, CDR2 YYEKEE (reference sequence). V lost 4 bases, J lost 4 bases, and 12 bases stayed unmatched. The DNA for the CDR3 is TGTGCCAGCAGCCTGACGGGGGGACTGGCATCAGATACGCAGTATTTT. This gives the protein CASSLTGGLASDTQYF.

This clone was observed a single time. V usage is TRBV25-1 and J usage is TRBJ2-3, with D uncertain. V dropped 1 base and J dropped 0 bases, with 11 bases sitting between them. CDR1 is MGHDK, CDR2 SYGVNS, per germline. This CDR3 comprises 16 residues. CDR3 amino acids: CASSESGRPSTDTQYF. CDR3 DNA sequence: TGTGCCAGCAGTGAATCCGGCAGGCCGAGCACAGATACGCAGTATTTT.

The chain is built from TRBV28 and TRBJ2-3; 12 bases align to TRBD2. CDR1 is MDHEN and CDR2 is SYDVKM in the germline V gene. V trimming: 8 bases; J trimming: 4 bases; junction bases outside the gene matches: 10. This CDR3 has 16 residues. The CDR3 coding sequence is TGTGCCAGCGGGGCTAGCGGGGGGGCAGGAGCAGATACGCAGTATTTT. Protein product: CASGASGGAGADTQYF.

This chain connects TRBV19 to TRBJ2-3; 7 bases match TRBD1. V shed 3 bases and J 6 bases; nucleotides not matched to a gene: 9. The CDR3 length is 15 residues. CDR1 and CDR2 (germline): LNHDA, SQIVND (reference sequence). As DNA, the CDR3 is TGTGCCAGTAGTATGGGACAGCCTGCACAGGATACGCAGTATTTT. The encoded protein is CASSMGQPAQDTQYF.

This clone was picked up one time. The chain joins TRBV29-1 to TRBJ1-2; 8 bases fit TRBD1. V shed 5 bases and J 8 bases; nucleotides not matched to a gene: 10. This CDR3 region has 13 residues. Germline V gene lookup returns CDR1 SQVTM and CDR2 ANQGSEA. The CDR3 reads CSVRPGGAEGYTF. Here the CDR3 DNA reads TGCAGCGTTAGGCCAGGGGGCGCGGAGGGCTACACCTTC.

V gene TRBV11-2 combines with J gene TRBJ2-1; tentatively, D is TRBD1 (7 bases). Trimming left V 3 bases short and J 6 bases short, with 12 bases between. Germline CDR1 is SGHAT and CDR2 is FQNNGV. The CDR3 consists of 14 residues. This CDR3 reads CASSFSGQANEQFF. CDR3 nucleotides: TGTGCCAGCAGCTTTAGCGGACAGGCCAATGAGCAGTTCTTC.

This clone was counted once. The J gene is TRBJ1-1, the V gene TRBV29-1; D is unclear. The CDR3 runs 11 residues. The V gene's germline CDR1 is SQVTM and CDR2 ANQGSEA. V was shortened by 3 bases and J by 8 bases, with 10 bases between the two germline ends. CDR3 sequence (DNA): TGCAGCGTTGATTACCGCCTAGAAGCTTTCTTT. Its protein is CSVDYRLEAFF.

The rearrangement uses TRBV2 and TRBJ2-1; possible D gene TRBD1, 6 bases. The CDR3 consists of 12 residues. Germline CDR1 SNHLY, CDR2 FYNNEI. V gave up 7 bases and J gave up 9 bases, with 13 bases separating them. The CDR3 sequence: CASIGGLGEQFF. Here the CDR3 DNA reads TGTGCCAGCATTGGGGGCCTGGGTGAGCAGTTCTTC.

CDR3 nucleotide sequence: TGTGCCAGCAGCCCCCGACTAGCGGGGGGTAACACCGGGGAGCTGTTTTTT. Its translation: CASSPRLAGGNTGELFF. The V call is TRBV7-3, the J call TRBJ2-2; 13 bases agree with TRBD2. V was pared by 5 bases and J by 2 bases, with 5 bases of the junction left unmatched. This CDR3 has 17 residues. Germline CDR1 SGHTA, CDR2 FQGTGA.

A few counts support this clone. This chain links TRBV6-5 with TRBJ1-5, with no clear D. Trimming took 6 bases from V and 3 from J, leaving 9 bases between them. Germline V gene lookup returns CDR1 MNHEY and CDR2 SVGAGI. This CDR3 has 13 amino acids. In nucleotides, the CDR3 is TGTGCCAGCAGGCCGGGTTTCAATCAGCCCCAGCATTTT. Translating it yields CASRPGFNQPQHF.

The CDR3 protein is CASSQPTATGGRGQYF. CDR3 in DNA: TGCGCCAGCAGCCAACCCACAGCCACAGGGGGCAGGGGCCAGTACTTC. The gene calls are TRBV4-1 and TRBJ2-5, with TRBD1 identical over 9 bases. V lost 2 bases and J lost 10; bases outside the gene matches: 14. The CDR3 runs 16 residues. The germline gives CDR1 MGHRA, CDR2 YSYEKL.

The chain has TRBV7-2 and TRBJ1-1, with TRBD1 matching 9 bases. Germline-derived CDR1 and CDR2 are SGHTA and FQGNSA. The CDR3 spans 14 residues. V lost 6 bases, J lost 4 bases, and 6 bases stayed unmatched. The DNA of the CDR3 is TGTGCCAGCAGTTTAACAGGGGGCGTCACTGAAGCTTTCTTT. This sequence encodes CASSLTGGVTEAFF.

The chain couples TRBV6-5 to TRBJ2-7; TRBD1 might be the D (5 bases). CDR1 is MNHEY, CDR2 SVGAGI, per germline. V lost 6 bases, J lost 1 base, and 10 bases lay in between. The CDR3 has 13 residues. CDR3 bases: TGTGCCAGCAGCTTCAGGGCTTCCTACGAGCAGTACGTC. This gives the protein CASSFRASYEQYV.

This clone has only a few counts. V gene TRBV7-9 combines with J gene TRBJ2-7, with TRBD1 matching 12 bases. Losses at the gene ends were 6 bases for V and 4 bases for J; bases not matched to a gene: 10. Germline V gives CDR1 SEHNR, CDR2 FQNEAQ (reference sequence). This CDR3 is 16 amino acids long. The CDR3 loop reads CASRPETGQGAYEQYF. For the CDR3, the DNA is TGTGCCAGCAGGCCCGAGACGGGACAGGGGGCGTACGAGCAGTACTTC.

The V and J genes are TRBV11-3 and TRBJ2-1, with 10 bases aligning to TRBD1. Germline values: CDR1 SGHNT, CDR2 YENEEA. The V gene end was trimmed by 10 bases and the J gene end by 8 bases; junction bases not matched to a gene: 14. The CDR3 contains 15 residues. The CDR3 is CATKSGDRGKDEQFF. For the CDR3, the DNA is TGTGCCACCAAATCCGGGGACAGGGGTAAGGATGAGCAGTTCTTC.

V and J are TRBV14 and TRBJ1-4; D is uncertain. Germline V gene lookup returns CDR1 SGHDN and CDR2 FVKESK. The germline V and J ends were trimmed by 0 bases and 8 bases, with 19 bases remaining between them. This CDR3 is 17 amino acids long. CDR3 loop: CASSQDLEGVYEEKLFF. CDR3 DNA: TGTGCCAGCAGCCAAGATCTCGAGGGAGTCTACGAAGAAAAACTGTTTTTT.

This clone was counted a single time. The CDR3 reads CASSLDRLNTEAFF. The CDR3 region has the DNA TGTGCCAGCAGCTTGGACAGGTTGAACACTGAAGCTTTCTTT. This rearrangement joins TRBV5-4 to TRBJ1-1; possibly TRBD1 for D (5 bases). The CDR3 sequence is 14 residues long. The V gene lost 0 bases and the J gene lost 0 bases, with 6 bases spanning the gap. Germline V gene lookup returns CDR1 SGHNT and CDR2 YYREEE (reference sequence).

This chain connects TRBV5-4 to TRBJ2-1, with a weak D call TRBD2 (6 bases). This CDR3 spans 13 amino acids. The germline gives CDR1 SGHNT, CDR2 YYREEE (reference sequence). The germline V and J ends were trimmed by 5 bases and 6 bases, with 12 bases remaining between them. CDR3 amino acids: CASSPREVNEQFF. Here the CDR3 DNA reads TGTGCCAGCAGTCCCAGGGAGGTCAATGAGCAGTTCTTC.

This clone has only a few counts. The chain uses TRBV5-1 and TRBJ2-5; possible D gene TRBD2, 6 bases. Trimming took off 4 bases at V and 3 bases at J, with 13 bases between the two ends. From germline, CDR1 is SGHRS and CDR2 YFSETQ. This CDR3 is 14 amino acids long. CDR3 region: CASSPQGGKETQYF. In DNA form, the CDR3 reads TGCGCCAGCAGCCCCCAGGGAGGTAAAGAGACCCAGTACTTC. Looking up the rest from reference TRBV5-1 and TRBJ2-5 gives the full variable domain: KAGVTQTPRYLIKTRGQQVTLSCSPISGHRSVSWYQQTPGQGLQFLFEYFSETQRNKGNFPGRFSGRQFSNSRSEMNVSTLELGDSALYLCASSPQGGKETQYFGPGTRLLVL.

The V and J genes are TRBV30 and TRBJ1-5; 8 positions agree with TRBD1. There are 15 residues in the CDR3. V was pared by 0 bases and J by 4 bases, with 5 bases of the junction left unmatched. In germline, CDR1 is GTSNPN, CDR2 SVGIG (reference sequence). CDR3: CAWSVRGQGNQPQHF. The CDR3 DNA reads as TGTGCCTGGAGTGTACGCGGACAGGGAAATCAGCCCCAGCATTTT.

The V and J genes are TRBV19 and TRBJ1-1; 7 nucleotides line up with TRBD1. Germline trimming cut 3 bases from V and 0 bases from J; bases unmatched to any gene: 4. Germline CDR1 and CDR2: LNHDA and SQIVND (reference sequence). The CDR3 loop spans 15 amino acids. The CDR3, as DNA: TGTGCCAGTAGTATCACAGGGGATCTGAACACTGAAGCTTTCTTT. This gives the protein CASSITGDLNTEAFF. Looking up the rest from reference TRBV19 and TRBJ1-1 gives the full variable domain: DGGITQSPKYLFRKEGQNVTLSCEQNLNHDAMYWYRQDPGQGLRLIYYSQIVNDFQKGDIAEGYSVSREKKESFPLTVTSAQKNPTAFYLCASSITGDLNTEAFFGQGTRLTVV.

V usage is TRBV19 and J usage is TRBJ2-2; D is perhaps TRBD2 (5 bases). The V gene's germline CDR1 is LNHDA and CDR2 SQIVND (reference sequence). Between the trimmed V and J ends, which lost 3 bases and 2 bases, there was a span of 19 bases. CDR3 length: 18 amino acids. This CDR3 reads CASSMWFGGGANTGELFF. As DNA, the CDR3 is TGTGCCAGTAGTATGTGGTTTGGTGGAGGAGCCAACACCGGGGAGCTGTTTTTT.